This is a list of T cell receptor beta chains from one sample in a study of PD-L1 blockade in urothelial cancer. TCRdb keeps only in-frame clones here, not all; method: immunoSEQ multiplex PCR. Here the sample spans approximately 32,000 clones, about four fifths being singletons. The sample was PBMCs, taken around atezolizumab (anti-PD-L1) treatment. The receptors originated from a man in his 70s with urothelial cancer. CDR3s include the opening cysteine and the closing phenylalanine or tryptophan. D genes are given only for firm matches. Only some rows state a clone size, as once, few, many or a class for expanded clones.

cdr3_aa: CASRIDRQLRDQPQHF
cdr3_nt: TGTGCCAGTAGGATCGATAGACAGCTTAGGGATCAGCCCCAGCATTTT
j_call: TRBJ1-5
d_call: .
clone_size: .
v_call: TRBV19
cdr3_length: 16

cdr3_aa: CASSPLNTGFGGETQYF
cdr3_nt: TGTGCCAGCTCACCGCTTAATACAGGGTTTGGTGGAGAGACCCAGTACTTC
j_call: TRBJ2-5
d_call: .
clone_size: once
v_call: TRBV18
cdr3_length: 17

cdr3_aa: CASSYRDSPENEQFF
cdr3_nt: TGTGCCAGCAGTTACCGGGACTCTCCCGAGAATGAGCAGTTCTTC
j_call: TRBJ2-1
d_call: .
clone_size: .
v_call: TRBV11-3
cdr3_length: 15

cdr3_aa: CASSYSEGSRFF
cdr3_nt: TGTGCCAGCAGTTACTCAGAGGGAAGTCGGTTTTTT
j_call: TRBJ1-4
d_call: .
clone_size: .
v_call: TRBV6-6
cdr3_length: 12

cdr3_aa: CASSRTYRSSGELFF
cdr3_nt: TGTGCCAGCAGCCGTACATACAGGTCGTCCGGGGAGCTGTTTTTT
j_call: TRBJ2-2
d_call: .
clone_size: once
v_call: TRBV11-3
cdr3_length: 15

cdr3_aa: CATRAQRGNAYEQYF
cdr3_nt: TGTGCCACCAGAGCTCAAAGGGGAAACGCCTACGAGCAGTACTTC
j_call: TRBJ2-7
d_call: .
clone_size: .
v_call: TRBV15
cdr3_length: 15

cdr3_aa: CASRQTGADEQYF
cdr3_nt: TGCGCCAGCCGCCAGACAGGGGCGGACGAGCAGTACTTC
j_call: TRBJ2-7
d_call: TRBD1
clone_size: .
v_call: TRBV23-1
cdr3_length: 13

cdr3_aa: CASRSRGDSSYEQYF
cdr3_nt: TGTGCCAGCAGATCTAGGGGTGACAGCTCCTACGAGCAGTACTTC
j_call: TRBJ2-7
d_call: .
clone_size: .
v_call: TRBV7-9
cdr3_length: 15

cdr3_aa: CASSPQGAGDGYTF
cdr3_nt: TGTGCCAGCAGCCCACAGGGGGCAGGCGATGGCTACACCTTC
j_call: TRBJ1-2
d_call: TRBD1
clone_size: .
v_call: TRBV7-2
cdr3_length: 14

cdr3_aa: CSVDLQDSGANVLTF
cdr3_nt: TGCAGCGTCGATTTACAGGACTCTGGGGCCAACGTCCTGACTTTC
j_call: TRBJ2-6
d_call: .
clone_size: few
v_call: TRBV29-1
cdr3_length: 15

cdr3_aa: CASSVLSGASYNEQFF
cdr3_nt: TGTGCCAGCAGCGTACTAAGCGGGGCTTCCTACAATGAGCAGTTCTTC
j_call: TRBJ2-1
d_call: TRBD2
clone_size: .
v_call: TRBV9
cdr3_length: 16

cdr3_aa: CASSFQVILDTEAFF
cdr3_nt: TGTGCCAGCAGTTTCCAGGTAATCCTTGACACTGAAGCTTTCTTT
j_call: TRBJ1-1
d_call: .
clone_size: .
v_call: TRBV28
cdr3_length: 15

cdr3_aa: CASSLDHMREGLQETQYF
cdr3_nt: TGTGCCAGCAGCTTAGATCATATGCGGGAGGGTTTGCAGGAGACCCAGTACTTC
j_call: TRBJ2-5
d_call: TRBD2
clone_size: few
v_call: TRBV11-2
cdr3_length: 18

cdr3_aa: CASGKGYGNQPQHF
cdr3_nt: TGTGCCAGCGGCAAGGGGTATGGTAATCAGCCCCAGCATTTT
j_call: TRBJ1-5
d_call: .
clone_size: .
v_call: TRBV5-8
cdr3_length: 14

cdr3_aa: CASSDRDRGYTF
cdr3_nt: TGTGCCAGCAGCGACCGGGACAGGGGCTACACCTTC
j_call: TRBJ1-2
d_call: TRBD1
clone_size: .
v_call: TRBV9
cdr3_length: 12

cdr3_aa: CASSERGRTGANEQYF
cdr3_nt: TGTGCCAGCAGTGAAAGGGGGAGGACAGGGGCAAACGAGCAGTACTTC
j_call: TRBJ2-7
d_call: TRBD1
clone_size: once
v_call: TRBV6-1
cdr3_length: 16

cdr3_aa: CASSFPGQGVTDTQYF
cdr3_nt: TGTGCCAGCAGCTTCCCGGGACAGGGCGTCACAGATACGCAGTATTTT
j_call: TRBJ2-3
d_call: TRBD1
clone_size: .
v_call: TRBV5-8
cdr3_length: 16

cdr3_aa: CASSLEIGTSGGETQYF
cdr3_nt: TGTGCCAGCAGCTTAGAAATAGGAACTAGCGGGGGGGAGACCCAGTACTTC
j_call: TRBJ2-5
d_call: TRBD2
clone_size: .
v_call: TRBV7-8
cdr3_length: 17

cdr3_aa: CASSFLTGGYQETQYF
cdr3_nt: TGTGCCAGCAGCTTTCTAACAGGGGGTTACCAAGAGACCCAGTACTTC
j_call: TRBJ2-5
d_call: TRBD1
clone_size: once
v_call: TRBV5-8
cdr3_length: 16

cdr3_aa: CASSFSTSGRPDTQYF
cdr3_nt: TGTGCCAGCAGTTTTTCTACTAGCGGGAGACCAGATACGCAGTATTTT
j_call: TRBJ2-3
d_call: TRBD2
clone_size: .
v_call: TRBV27
cdr3_length: 16

cdr3_aa: CASSQDFGPYEQYF
cdr3_nt: TGTGCCAGCAGCCAAGATTTTGGGCCCTACGAGCAGTACTTC
j_call: TRBJ2-7
d_call: .
clone_size: .
v_call: TRBV14
cdr3_length: 14

cdr3_aa: CASSLATSGSQNEQFF
cdr3_nt: TGTGCCAGCAGCTTAGCGACTAGCGGGAGCCAGAATGAGCAGTTCTTC
j_call: TRBJ2-1
d_call: TRBD2
clone_size: .
v_call: TRBV7-6
cdr3_length: 16

cdr3_aa: CASSTGNQPQHF
cdr3_nt: TGTGCCAGCAGCACAGGGAATCAGCCCCAGCATTTT
j_call: TRBJ1-5
d_call: .
clone_size: few
v_call: TRBV7-9
cdr3_length: 12

cdr3_aa: CASSMGAAGNTIYF
cdr3_nt: TGTGCCAGTAGTATGGGGGCGGCTGGAAACACCATATATTTT
j_call: TRBJ1-3
d_call: .
clone_size: .
v_call: TRBV19
cdr3_length: 14

cdr3_aa: CASRLGTGFDGYTF
cdr3_nt: TGTGCCAGCAGGCTAGGAACAGGGTTCGATGGCTACACCTTC
j_call: TRBJ1-2
d_call: .
clone_size: .
v_call: TRBV5-8
cdr3_length: 14

cdr3_aa: CASGGSEFGTEAFF
cdr3_nt: TGCGCCAGCGGGGGGTCAGAATTTGGCACTGAAGCTTTCTTT
j_call: TRBJ1-1
d_call: .
clone_size: .
v_call: TRBV5-1
cdr3_length: 14

cdr3_aa: CSELRGDTQYF
cdr3_nt: TGCAGCGAGCTCCGGGGGGATACGCAGTATTTT
j_call: TRBJ2-3
d_call: .
clone_size: once
v_call: TRBV29-1
cdr3_length: 11

cdr3_aa: CASSLLGTGPHGYTF
cdr3_nt: TGTGCCAGCAGCTTACTCGGAACAGGCCCTCATGGCTACACCTTC
j_call: TRBJ1-2
d_call: .
clone_size: .
v_call: TRBV5-4
cdr3_length: 15

cdr3_aa: CASSPGWDRGRSQPQHF
cdr3_nt: TGTGCCAGCAGTCCCGGGTGGGACAGGGGTCGAAGTCAGCCCCAGCATTTT
j_call: TRBJ1-5
d_call: TRBD1
clone_size: .
v_call: TRBV28
cdr3_length: 17

cdr3_aa: CASSQDGTGAYGYTF
cdr3_nt: TGTGCCAGCAGCCAAGATGGGACAGGGGCCTATGGCTACACCTTC
j_call: TRBJ1-2
d_call: TRBD1
clone_size: .
v_call: TRBV7-3
cdr3_length: 15

cdr3_aa: CASSFLQGVTEAFF
cdr3_nt: TGTGCCAGTAGTTTCTTACAGGGTGTGACTGAAGCTTTCTTT
j_call: TRBJ1-1
d_call: .
clone_size: .
v_call: TRBV19
cdr3_length: 14

cdr3_aa: CASSYGAGSSYEQYF
cdr3_nt: TGTGCCAGCAGTTATGGGGCAGGGTCCTCCTACGAGCAGTACTTC
j_call: TRBJ2-7
d_call: .
clone_size: .
v_call: TRBV27
cdr3_length: 15

cdr3_aa: CTSSQELAGVATHEQFF
cdr3_nt: TGCACCAGCAGCCAAGAGCTAGCGGGAGTCGCAACGCATGAGCAGTTCTTC
j_call: TRBJ2-1
d_call: .
clone_size: .
v_call: TRBV1
cdr3_length: 17

cdr3_aa: CASSVTGASYEQYF
cdr3_nt: TGTGCCAGCAGTGTTACAGGGGCCAGCTACGAGCAGTACTTC
j_call: TRBJ2-7
d_call: TRBD1
clone_size: .
v_call: TRBV6-4
cdr3_length: 14

cdr3_aa: CSVMDRGWVDGYTF
cdr3_nt: TGCAGCGTCATGGACAGGGGCTGGGTTGATGGCTACACCTTC
j_call: TRBJ1-2
d_call: TRBD1
clone_size: .
v_call: TRBV29-1
cdr3_length: 14

cdr3_aa: CASSLNRGPHQPQHF
cdr3_nt: TGTGCCAGCAGCTTAAACAGGGGACCACATCAGCCCCAGCATTTT
j_call: TRBJ1-5
d_call: TRBD1
clone_size: .
v_call: TRBV7-2
cdr3_length: 15

cdr3_aa: CASSEAYSNQPQHF
cdr3_nt: TGCGCCAGCAGTGAAGCTTATAGCAATCAGCCCCAGCATTTT
j_call: TRBJ1-5
d_call: .
clone_size: medium-sized
v_call: TRBV10-2
cdr3_length: 14

cdr3_aa: CASSRQGYHTDTQYF
cdr3_nt: TGTGCCAGCAGCCGTCAGGGGTATCACACAGATACGCAGTATTTT
j_call: TRBJ2-3
d_call: .
clone_size: once
v_call: TRBV11-2
cdr3_length: 15

cdr3_aa: CASSTDRAYTEAFF
cdr3_nt: TGTGCCAGCAGCACAGACAGGGCGTACACTGAAGCTTTCTTT
j_call: TRBJ1-1
d_call: TRBD1
clone_size: few
v_call: TRBV28
cdr3_length: 14

cdr3_aa: CASSARNTEAFF
cdr3_nt: TGTGCCAGCAGCGCCAGGAACACTGAAGCTTTCTTT
j_call: TRBJ1-1
d_call: .
clone_size: .
v_call: TRBV11-3
cdr3_length: 12

cdr3_aa: CASSAGQTSGGKTQYF
cdr3_nt: TGTGCCAGCTCAGCGGGCCAGACTAGCGGGGGGAAGACCCAGTACTTC
j_call: TRBJ2-5
d_call: TRBD2
clone_size: .
v_call: TRBV18
cdr3_length: 16

cdr3_aa: CASNGGGNTGELFF
cdr3_nt: TGTGCCAGCAACGGGGGGGGGAACACCGGGGAGCTGTTTTTT
j_call: TRBJ2-2
d_call: TRBD2
clone_size: .
v_call: TRBV6-1
cdr3_length: 14

cdr3_aa: CASTQSGAEETQYF
cdr3_nt: TGTGCCAGCACTCAGAGCGGGGCGGAGGAGACCCAGTACTTC
j_call: TRBJ2-5
d_call: TRBD2
clone_size: .
v_call: TRBV6-1
cdr3_length: 14

cdr3_aa: CASSVPGQGASDVGNTIYF
cdr3_nt: TGTGCCAGCAGCGTACCCGGACAGGGAGCATCGGATGTTGGAAACACCATATATTTT
j_call: TRBJ1-3
d_call: TRBD1
clone_size: .
v_call: TRBV9
cdr3_length: 19

cdr3_aa: CASRARGGRNTEAFF
cdr3_nt: TGTGCCAGCAGGGCCCGGGGGGGCAGGAACACTGAAGCTTTCTTT
j_call: TRBJ1-1
d_call: .
clone_size: .
v_call: TRBV2
cdr3_length: 15

cdr3_aa: CAWSTDRGTEAFF
cdr3_nt: TGTGCCTGGAGTACGGACAGGGGTACTGAAGCTTTCTTT
j_call: TRBJ1-1
d_call: TRBD1
clone_size: few
v_call: TRBV30
cdr3_length: 13

cdr3_aa: CASIDRPTNTEAFF
cdr3_nt: TGCGCCAGCATCGACAGGCCAACGAACACTGAAGCTTTCTTT
j_call: TRBJ1-1
d_call: .
clone_size: few
v_call: TRBV5-1
cdr3_length: 14

cdr3_aa: CASSLVRAGNSPLHF
cdr3_nt: TGTGCCAGCAGCCTGGTGCGGGCAGGAAATTCACCCCTCCACTTT
j_call: TRBJ1-6
d_call: .
clone_size: .
v_call: TRBV16
cdr3_length: 15

cdr3_aa: CASGGNPGETQYF
cdr3_nt: TGCGCCAGCGGGGGGAACCCGGGAGAGACCCAGTACTTC
j_call: TRBJ2-5
d_call: .
clone_size: .
v_call: TRBV5-1
cdr3_length: 13